Below, one TCR beta chain is given with its context. This entry comes from a study of blood T cell repertoires in COVID-19. Sequencing used immunoSEQ multiplex PCR; TCRdb keeps in-frame clones, though not all of them. In the table there are tens of thousands of clones, around 81% of which are singletons. This clonotype originated in a human donor in a cohort sampled during active COVID-19. Sequenced input: peripheral blood.

CDR3 DNA: TGTGCCACCAGACGGGGCGGGGAAGAGACCCAGTACTTC. Its protein is CATRRGGEETQYF. The chain has TRBV19 and TRBJ2-5, with D perhaps TRBD2 (6 bases). This CDR3 region has 13 residues. Germline V gene lookup returns CDR1 LNHDA and CDR2 SQIVND (reference sequence). Trimming left V 10 bases short and J 3 bases short, with 15 bases between.